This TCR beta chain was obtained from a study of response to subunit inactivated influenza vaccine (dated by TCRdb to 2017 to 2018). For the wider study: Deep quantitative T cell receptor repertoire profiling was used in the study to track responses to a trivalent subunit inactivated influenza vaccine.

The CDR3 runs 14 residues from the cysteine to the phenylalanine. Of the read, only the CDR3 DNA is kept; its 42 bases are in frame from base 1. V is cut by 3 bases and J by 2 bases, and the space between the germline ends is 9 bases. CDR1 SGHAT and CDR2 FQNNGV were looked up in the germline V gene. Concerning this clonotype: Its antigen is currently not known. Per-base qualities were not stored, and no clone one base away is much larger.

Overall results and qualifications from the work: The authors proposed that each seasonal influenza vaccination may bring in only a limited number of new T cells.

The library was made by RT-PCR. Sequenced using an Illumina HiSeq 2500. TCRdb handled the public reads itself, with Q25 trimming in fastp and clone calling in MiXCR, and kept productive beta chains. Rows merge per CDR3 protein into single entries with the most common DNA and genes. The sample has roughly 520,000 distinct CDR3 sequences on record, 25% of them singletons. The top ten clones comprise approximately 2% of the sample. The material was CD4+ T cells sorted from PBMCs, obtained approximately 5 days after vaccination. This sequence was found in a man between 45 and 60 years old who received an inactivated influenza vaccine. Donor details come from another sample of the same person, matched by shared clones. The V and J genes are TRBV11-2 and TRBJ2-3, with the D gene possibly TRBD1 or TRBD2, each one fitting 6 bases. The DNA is TGTGCCAGCAGCTTCGGGGGCCTCACAGATACGCAGTATTTT. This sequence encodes CASSFGGLTDTQYF.